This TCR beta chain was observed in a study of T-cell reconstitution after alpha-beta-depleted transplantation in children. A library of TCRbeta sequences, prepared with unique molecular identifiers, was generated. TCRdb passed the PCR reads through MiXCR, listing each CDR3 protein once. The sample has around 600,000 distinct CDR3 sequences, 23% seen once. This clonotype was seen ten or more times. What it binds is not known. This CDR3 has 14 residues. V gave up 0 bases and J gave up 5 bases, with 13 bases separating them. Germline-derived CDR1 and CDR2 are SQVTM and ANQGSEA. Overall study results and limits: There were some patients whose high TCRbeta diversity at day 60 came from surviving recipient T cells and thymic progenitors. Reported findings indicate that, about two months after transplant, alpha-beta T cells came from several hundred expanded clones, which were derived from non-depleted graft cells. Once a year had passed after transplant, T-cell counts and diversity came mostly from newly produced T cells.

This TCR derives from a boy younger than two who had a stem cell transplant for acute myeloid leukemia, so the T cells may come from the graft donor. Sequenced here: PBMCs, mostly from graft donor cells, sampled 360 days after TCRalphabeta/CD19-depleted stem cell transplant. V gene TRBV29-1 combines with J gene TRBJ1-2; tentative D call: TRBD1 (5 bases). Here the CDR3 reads CSVEDRYGAYGYTF. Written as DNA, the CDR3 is TGCAGCGTTGAAGATCGATACGGGGCTTATGGCTACACCTTC.